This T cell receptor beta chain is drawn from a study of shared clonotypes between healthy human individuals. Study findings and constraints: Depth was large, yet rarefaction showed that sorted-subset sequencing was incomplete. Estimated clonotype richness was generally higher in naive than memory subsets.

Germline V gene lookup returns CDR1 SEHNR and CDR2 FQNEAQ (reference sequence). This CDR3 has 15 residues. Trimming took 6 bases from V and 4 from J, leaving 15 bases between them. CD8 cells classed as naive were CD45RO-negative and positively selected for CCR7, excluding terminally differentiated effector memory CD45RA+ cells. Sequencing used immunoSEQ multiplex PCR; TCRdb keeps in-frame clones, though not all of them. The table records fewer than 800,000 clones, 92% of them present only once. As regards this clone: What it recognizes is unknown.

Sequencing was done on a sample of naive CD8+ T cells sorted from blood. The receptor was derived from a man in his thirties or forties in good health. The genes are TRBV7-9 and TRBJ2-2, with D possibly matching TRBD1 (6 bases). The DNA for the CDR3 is TGTGCCAGCAGAAAACAGGGAGACGGCACCGGGGAGCTGTTTTTT. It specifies CASRKQGDGTGELFF.